This T cell receptor (beta chain) stems from a study of T cell responses to AZD1222 COVID-19 vaccine. Study-level findings and limits: Of the AZD1222 recipients, only 5 or 6 were seropositive at baseline.

A note on this clone: Its antigen is currently unknown.

In germline, CDR1 is MNHEY, CDR2 SMNVEV (reference sequence). V dropped 0 bases and J dropped 7 bases, with 13 bases sitting between them. The CDR3 has 15 residues. TCRdb's table, derived via immunoSEQ multiplex PCR, lists solely in-frame clones and lacks some. The table records some 170,000 clones, about 90% of them present only once. J is TRBJ2-1 and V is TRBV27; D gene uncertain. The sample here was peripheral blood, taken 28 days after the second AZD1222 dose. The TCR originated in an adult who received the AZD1222 COVID-19 vaccine. The DNA for the CDR3 is TGTGCCAGCAGTTTATCCTACGGGCTATCGAATGAGCAGTTCTTC. The encoded protein is CASSLSYGLSNEQFF.